One sample yielded the 26 T cell receptor beta chains listed below, sequenced in a study of blood T cell repertoires in COVID-19. Some clones are missing from TCRdb's copy, which holds only in-frame ones; the method was immunoSEQ multiplex PCR. This sample has around 220,000 clones, with 85% to 90% found just once. Sequenced material: peripheral blood. The receptors derive from a man aged 45-65 years with acute or convalescent COVID-19.

The chain uses TRBV18 and TRBJ2-2; no definite D call. Per germline, CDR1 KGHSH and CDR2 LQKENI. The CDR3 covers 13 residues. Trimming left V 6 bases short and J 5 bases short, with 10 bases between. This CDR3 reads CASSRMSTGELFF. The CDR3 region has the DNA TGTGCCAGCTCCCGTATGTCGACCGGGGAGCTGTTTTTT. The whole variable domain, remainder taken from reference TRBV18 and TRBJ2-2, is NAGVMQNPRHLVRRRGQEARLRCSPMKGHSHVYWYRQLPEEGLKFMVYLQKENIIDESGMPKERFSAEFPKEGPSILRIQQVVRGDSAAYFCASSRMSTGELFFGEGSRLTVL.

The J gene is TRBJ2-1, the V gene TRBV29-1, with 7 bases matching TRBD2. CDR1 SQVTM and CDR2 ANQGSEA come from the germline V gene. V lost 7 bases, J lost 10 bases, and 13 bases stayed unmatched. The CDR3 contains 13 residues. The CDR3 nucleotides are TGCAGCGCCGAGGGGCGGGGGTTTAGGGAGCAGTTCTTC. Protein product: CSAEGRGFREQFF.

This rearrangement joins TRBV15 to TRBJ1-6; 9 bases line up with TRBD1. J gave up 8 bases and V 3 bases, and 8 bases lay outside the gene matches. CDR1 is LNHNV, CDR2 YYDKDF, per germline (reference sequence). The CDR3 is 16 amino acids. CDR3 residues: CATSRGDRVIDSPLHF. In DNA, the CDR3 is TGTGCCACCAGCAGGGGGGACAGGGTAATAGATTCACCCCTCCACTTT.

V and J are TRBV18 and TRBJ2-7, with 9 positions matching TRBD1. The germline CDR1 and CDR2 sequences are KGHSH and LQKENI. Trimming removed 3 bases from V and 1 base from J; junction bases left unmatched: 4. CDR3 size: 15 residues. CDR3 sequence reads: CASSPLGTGSYEQYF. CDR3 nucleotide sequence: TGTGCCAGCTCACCCTTAGGGACAGGGTCCTACGAGCAGTACTTC. Combining the CDR3 with reference TRBV18 and TRBJ2-7 gives the whole variable domain NAGVMQNPRHLVRRRGQEARLRCSPMKGHSHVYWYRQLPEEGLKFMVYLQKENIIDESGMPKERFSAEFPKEGPSILRIQQVVRGDSAAYFCASSPLGTGSYEQYFGPGTRLTVT.

This chain connects TRBV18 to TRBJ2-6; 7 nucleotides line up with TRBD2. The CDR3 has 16 residues. J gave up 2 bases and V 3 bases, and 4 bases lay outside the gene matches. Germline assignment: CDR1 KGHSH and CDR2 LQKENI. The chain's CDR3 is CASSPDGRAGANVLTF. For the CDR3, the DNA is TGTGCCAGCTCACCTGATGGGAGGGCTGGGGCCAACGTCCTGACTTTC. The full variable domain, its missing parts supplied by reference TRBV18 and TRBJ2-6, is NAGVMQNPRHLVRRRGQEARLRCSPMKGHSHVYWYRQLPEEGLKFMVYLQKENIIDESGMPKERFSAEFPKEGPSILRIQQVVRGDSAAYFCASSPDGRAGANVLTFGAGSRLTVL.

J is TRBJ2-5 and V is TRBV5-4, with 9 bases lining up with TRBD1. The CDR3 spans 13 residues. V lost 5 bases to trimming and J lost 4 bases; unmatched junction nucleotides: 3. Germline lookup yields CDR1 SGHNT and CDR2 YYREEE (reference sequence). The DNA for the CDR3 is TGTGCCAGCAGACCGACAGGGGGAGAGACCCAGTACTTC. Its translation is CASRPTGGETQYF.

The rearrangement uses TRBV27 and TRBJ1-2, with 8 bases aligning to TRBD1. The trim removed 0 bases at V and 1 base at J, leaving 1 base unmatched. Germline V gene data show CDR1 as MNHEY and CDR2 as SMNVEV (reference sequence). The CDR3 contains 15 residues. In DNA, the CDR3 is TGTGCCAGCAGTTTATCGGGACAGGTTAACTATGGCTACACCTTC. Protein sequence: CASSLSGQVNYGYTF.

V and J are TRBV7-2 and TRBJ2-1, with 7 bases identical to TRBD1. This CDR3 is 14 amino acids long. Unmatched junction bases numbered 5, after V lost 2 bases and J lost 7 bases. Germline V lookup: CDR1 SGHTA, CDR2 FQGNSA. The CDR3 sequence: CASSLMGQQNEQFF. CDR3 DNA: TGTGCCAGCAGCTTAATGGGACAGCAAAATGAGCAGTTCTTC.

The chain employs TRBV12-3 or TRBV12-4 and TRBJ2-2; no clear D gene. Between the trimmed V and J ends, which lost 5 bases and 3 bases, there was a span of 4 bases. CDR3 length: 12 amino acids. DNA for the CDR3: TGTGCCAGCAGTCCGGACACCGGGGAGCTGTTTTTT. Encoded protein: CASSPDTGELFF.

V is TRBV27 and J is TRBJ2-1; D is possibly TRBD1 (6 bases). V lost 5 bases and J 4 bases, leaving 18 bases between the germline ends. Germline values: CDR1 MNHEY, CDR2 SMNVEV (reference sequence). The CDR3 covers 16 residues. The CDR3 protein is CASSRGRGPYYNEQFF. For the CDR3, the DNA is TGTGCCAGCAGTAGGGGCAGGGGTCCTTATTACAATGAGCAGTTCTTC.

This clone was seen once. V gene TRBV6-5 combines with J gene TRBJ1-2; the D gene is possibly TRBD1 (6 bases). Germline V gene lookup returns CDR1 MNHEY and CDR2 SVGAGI. This CDR3 comprises 14 residues. V dropped 7 bases and J dropped 4 bases, with 16 bases sitting between them. This CDR3 is CASTTGQSFYGYTF. The CDR3 region has the DNA TGTGCCAGCACCACAGGACAGAGCTTCTATGGCTACACCTTC.

V gene TRBV7-9 combines with J gene TRBJ1-6; D is possibly TRBD1 (5 bases). This CDR3 contains 15 residues. CDR1 is SEHNR and CDR2 is FQNEAQ in the germline V gene (reference sequence). V lost 4 bases and J 2 bases, leaving 9 bases between the germline ends. This CDR3 reads CASSYQGTYNSPLHF. In DNA form, the CDR3 reads TGTGCCAGCAGCTACCAGGGAACCTATAATTCACCCCTCCACTTT.

This chain uses TRBV6-6 with TRBJ1-5; TRBD1 is a possible D gene (5 bases). Trimming removed 2 bases from V and 9 bases from J, with 14 bases in between. Germline V gene lookup returns CDR1 MNHNY and CDR2 SVGAGI (reference sequence). There are 14 residues in the CDR3. The CDR3 DNA reads as TGTGCCAGCAGTTACGCGGACAACATCTGGCCCCAGCATTTT. Translated: CASSYADNIWPQHF.

Only one count was recorded for this clone. The chain employs TRBV7-9 and TRBJ1-2, with a weak D call TRBD1 (6 bases). Germline CDR1 SEHNR, CDR2 FQNEAQ (reference sequence). The ends were cut back, 4 bases at V and 2 bases at J, with 14 bases in the middle. The length of the CDR3 is 15 residues. CDR3 amino acids: CASSSPGVGNYGYTF. The CDR3 DNA reads as TGTGCCAGCAGCTCCCCAGGGGTTGGGAACTATGGCTACACCTTC.

The chain has TRBV18 and TRBJ1-6, with D perhaps TRBD1 (5 bases). Trimming left V 6 bases short and J 8 bases short, with 17 bases between. In germline, CDR1 is KGHSH, CDR2 LQKENI. This CDR3 comprises 15 residues. In nucleotides, the CDR3 is TGTGCCAGCTCCGCGGGGGGACGGAAAGATTCACCCCTCCACTTT. Amino acids: CASSAGGRKDSPLHF.

This clone was counted only a few times. This chain links TRBV19 with TRBJ1-3; D not certain. The germline V and J ends were trimmed by 0 bases and 8 bases, with 17 bases remaining between them. The germline V gene has CDR1 LNHDA and CDR2 SQIVND (reference sequence). The CDR3 consists of 16 residues. The CDR3 DNA reads TGTGCCAGTAGTATAGATCGTTTTCCGGGTTCGGACACCATATATTTT. It codes for CASSIDRFPGSDTIYF.

This clone was counted once. The chain employs TRBV3-1 (or the pseudogene TRBV3-2) and TRBJ2-2; 8 bases line up with TRBD1. With 5 bases clipped from V and 1 base from J, the junction kept 3 bases outside the gene matches. The CDR3 length is 15 residues. Looked up from germline, CDR1 is LGHDT and CDR2 is YNNKEL (reference sequence). CDR3 amino acids: CASSKGQGNTGELFF. The CDR3 nucleotides are TGTGCCAGCAGCAAAGGACAGGGGAACACCGGGGAGCTGTTTTTT.

The chain links TRBV5-6 to TRBJ1-2; D call uncertain. This CDR3 has 16 amino acids. V lost 6 bases and J 3 bases, leaving 21 bases between the germline ends. CDR1 SGHDT and CDR2 YYEEEE come from the germline V gene. The CDR3 DNA reads TGTGCCAGCACCGGGTTAGGTGGGAGAGTCGACTATGGCTACACCTTC. It is translated as CASTGLGGRVDYGYTF.

V is TRBV5-4 and J is TRBJ2-3, with 11 bases lining up with TRBD2. Germline CDR1 and CDR2: SGHNT and YYREEE (reference sequence). V shed 1 base, J shed 1 base, and the junction held 5 bases outside the gene matches. The CDR3 extends over 17 amino acids. Written as DNA, the CDR3 is TGTGCCAGCAGCTTGAGAGTAGCGGGGGGGCGCACAGATACGCAGTATTTT. This codes for CASSLRVAGGRTDTQYF.

The chain uses TRBV6-5 and TRBJ1-1, with TRBD1 matching 8 bases. The CDR3 runs to 13 residues. V gave up 6 bases and J gave up 7 bases; unmatched junction bases: 7. From germline, CDR1 is MNHEY and CDR2 SVGAGI. The CDR3 DNA reads as TGTGCCAGCAGCCGGACAGGGACCGGTGAAGCTTTCTTT. Its translation: CASSRTGTGEAFF.

The chain carries TRBV6-5 and TRBJ1-2; possible D gene TRBD1, 5 bases. The CDR3 runs to 11 residues. CDR1 and CDR2 (germline): MNHEY, SVGAGI. Trimming shortened V by 6 bases and J by 8 bases, and 10 bases separated the two germline ends. CDR3 sequence reads: CASRWDSGYTF. The DNA for the CDR3 is TGTGCCAGCAGGTGGGACTCCGGCTACACCTTC.

V and J are TRBV3-1 (or the pseudogene TRBV3-2) and TRBJ1-2, with 8 bases fitting TRBD1. The trim removed 3 bases at V and 7 bases at J, leaving 7 bases unmatched. The CDR3 totals 14 residues. Germline V gene sequence: CDR1 LGHDT, CDR2 YNNKEL (reference sequence). This CDR3 reads CASSQGQEGRGYTF. In DNA form, the CDR3 reads TGTGCCAGCAGCCAGGGACAGGAGGGACGTGGCTACACCTTC.

The chain joins TRBV19 to TRBJ2-7; a weak D match, TRBD2 (6 bases). The CDR3 runs 20 residues. V lost 4 bases, J lost 0 bases, and 28 bases lay in between. The germline gives CDR1 LNHDA, CDR2 SQIVND (reference sequence). The CDR3 DNA reads as TGTGCCAGTAGTACGGGACCCCCAGGAGGGCCGGCTCAGCGCTCCTACGAGCAGTACTTC. As protein: CASSTGPPGGPAQRSYEQYF.

This clone was seen a single time. This sequence joins TRBV18 and TRBJ1-2, with 8 bases fitting TRBD1. The CDR3 runs to 15 residues. V lost 3 bases and J lost 6; bases outside the gene matches: 9. CDR1 and CDR2 from the germline V gene are KGHSH and LQKENI. CDR3 sequence: CASSPKGQGGNGYTF. For the CDR3, the DNA is TGTGCCAGCTCACCTAAAGGACAGGGAGGGAATGGCTACACCTTC.

The CDR3 here is CASSPGEGGGNQPQHF. CDR3 sequence (DNA): TGTGCCAGCAGCCCCGGGGAGGGAGGGGGCAATCAGCCCCAGCATTTT. The J gene is TRBJ1-5, the V gene TRBV5-5; the D gene is possibly TRBD1 (5 bases). The CDR3 totals 16 residues. The V end was cut by 4 bases, the J end by 2 bases, with 16 bases between. Germline V gives CDR1 SGHKS, CDR2 YYEKEE (reference sequence). Filled out from reference TRBV5-5 and TRBJ1-5, the complete variable domain reads DAGVTQSPTHLIKTRGQQVTLRCSPISGHKSVSWYQQVLGQGPQFIFQYYEKEERGRGNFPDRFSARQFPNYSSELNVNALLLGDSALYLCASSPGEGGGNQPQHFGDGTRLSIL.

This chain uses TRBV28 with TRBJ1-5; TRBD1 is a possible D gene (6 bases). The germline gives CDR1 MDHEN, CDR2 SYDVKM. The CDR3 is 16 amino acids. V lost 7 bases and J lost 0, with 16 bases in between. The CDR3 DNA follows: TGTGCCAGCACCTTACTTCCAGGGGATAGCAATCAGCCCCAGCATTTT. Residues: CASTLLPGDSNQPQHF.